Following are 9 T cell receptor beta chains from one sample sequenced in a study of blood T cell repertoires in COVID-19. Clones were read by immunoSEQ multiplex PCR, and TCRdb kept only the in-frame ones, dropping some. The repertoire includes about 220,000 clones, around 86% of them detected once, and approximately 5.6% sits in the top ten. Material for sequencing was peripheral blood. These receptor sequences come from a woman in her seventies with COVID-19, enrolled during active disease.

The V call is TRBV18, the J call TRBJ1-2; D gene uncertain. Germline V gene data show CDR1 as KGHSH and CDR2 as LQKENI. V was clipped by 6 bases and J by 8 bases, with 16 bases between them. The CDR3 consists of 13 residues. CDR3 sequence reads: CASSQLGAEGYTF. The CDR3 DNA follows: TGTGCCAGCTCCCAATTGGGCGCCGAGGGCTACACCTTC.

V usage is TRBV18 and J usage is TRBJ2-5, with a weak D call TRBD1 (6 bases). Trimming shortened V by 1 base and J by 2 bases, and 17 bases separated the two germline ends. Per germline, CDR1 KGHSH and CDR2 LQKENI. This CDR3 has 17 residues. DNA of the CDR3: TGTGCCAGCTCACCACAATATAGGGGGACACGACAAGAGACCCAGTACTTC. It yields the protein CASSPQYRGTRQETQYF.

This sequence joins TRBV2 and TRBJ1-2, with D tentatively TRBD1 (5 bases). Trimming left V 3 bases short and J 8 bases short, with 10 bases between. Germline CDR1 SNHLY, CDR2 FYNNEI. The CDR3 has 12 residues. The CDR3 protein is CASSDRVWGYTF. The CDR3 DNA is TGTGCCAGCAGTGACAGGGTGTGGGGCTACACCTTC.

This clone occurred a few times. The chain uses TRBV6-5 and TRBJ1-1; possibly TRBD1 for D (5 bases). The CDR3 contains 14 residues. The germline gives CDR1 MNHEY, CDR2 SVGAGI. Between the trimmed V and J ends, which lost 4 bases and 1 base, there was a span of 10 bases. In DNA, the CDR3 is TGTGCCAGCAGTTCACAGGATAGGAACACTGAAGCTTTCTTT. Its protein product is CASSSQDRNTEAFF.

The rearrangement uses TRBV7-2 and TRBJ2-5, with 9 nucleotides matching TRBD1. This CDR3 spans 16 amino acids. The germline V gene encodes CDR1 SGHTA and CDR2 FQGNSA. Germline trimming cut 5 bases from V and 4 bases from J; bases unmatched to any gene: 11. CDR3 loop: CASSEERTGARETQYF. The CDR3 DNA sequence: TGTGCCAGCAGCGAGGAGAGGACAGGGGCAAGAGAGACCCAGTACTTC.

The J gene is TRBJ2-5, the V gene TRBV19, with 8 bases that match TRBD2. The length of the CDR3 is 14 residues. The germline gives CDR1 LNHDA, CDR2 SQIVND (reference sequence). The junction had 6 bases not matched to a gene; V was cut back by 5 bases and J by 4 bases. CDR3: CASSVRREVETQYF. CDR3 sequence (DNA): TGTGCCAGTAGTGTACGGCGGGAGGTAGAGACCCAGTACTTC.

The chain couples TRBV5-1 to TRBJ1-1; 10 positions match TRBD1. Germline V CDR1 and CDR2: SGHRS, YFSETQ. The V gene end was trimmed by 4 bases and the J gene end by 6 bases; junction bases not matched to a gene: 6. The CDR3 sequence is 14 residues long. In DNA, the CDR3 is TGCGCCAGCAGCGTTTTAGGGACAGGGGCTGAAGCTTTCTTT. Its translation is CASSVLGTGAEAFF.

CDR3 nucleotide sequence: TGTGCCAGTAGCTCGCCCAGGGCCGTAAACTATGGCTACACCTTC. Protein product: CASSSPRAVNYGYTF. This chain links TRBV19 with TRBJ1-2; D might be TRBD1 (5 bases). Looked up from germline, CDR1 is LNHDA and CDR2 is SQIVND (reference sequence). V was shortened by 6 bases and J by 2 bases, with 16 bases between the two germline ends. This CDR3 has 15 amino acids.

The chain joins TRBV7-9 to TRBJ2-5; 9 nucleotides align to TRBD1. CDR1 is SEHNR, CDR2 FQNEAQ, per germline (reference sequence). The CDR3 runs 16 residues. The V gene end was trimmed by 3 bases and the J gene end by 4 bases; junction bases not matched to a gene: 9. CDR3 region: CASSFGTGGAGETQYF. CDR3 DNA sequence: TGTGCCAGCAGCTTCGGAACAGGGGGCGCGGGAGAGACCCAGTACTTC.